The 32 T cell receptor beta chains in this list originate from one sample, sequenced in a study of cytomegalovirus exposure and HLA in healthy donors (dated by TCRdb to the late 2010s). The library was built by means of the immunoSEQ multiplex PCR assay. A mixture of 60 forward primers for TCR Vbeta segments and 13 reverse primers for TCR Jbeta segments was used in the multiplex PCR. The source is immuneACCESS, and TCRdb retained only in-frame sequences with V and J called. Part of the clones is not carried over; for the studies checked, unresolved V genes explain less than half of this, and the remainder is unexplained. Counted in this sample were under 130,000 clones; 78% of them appeared once. The ten biggest clones cover roughly 1.2% of the sample. Sequenced input: PBMCs. The receptors derive from a man aged 30 to 39 in good health and CMV-seronegative.

On this clone itself: The sample contains more than one DNA sequence encoding this CDR3. The chain joins TRBV27 to TRBJ2-7, with 9 bases lining up with TRBD1. Germline CDR1 is MNHEY and CDR2 is SMNVEV (reference sequence). Trimming cost V 3 bases and J 4 bases; bases outside gene matches: 1. The CDR3 length is 13 residues. CDR3 bases: TGTGCCAGCAGTTTGGGGACAGGGTACGAGCAGTACTTC. Translation: CASSLGTGYEQYF.

V is TRBV30 and J is TRBJ2-7, with D tentatively TRBD1 (6 bases). The V end was cut by 3 bases, the J end by 1 base, with 16 bases between. This CDR3 comprises 15 residues. CDR1 and CDR2 (germline): GTSNPN, SVGIG (reference sequence). This chain's CDR3 is CAWSNKGDASYEQYF. In DNA form, the CDR3 reads TGTGCCTGGAGCAACAAGGGGGACGCTTCCTACGAGCAGTACTTC.

The chain is built from TRBV2 and TRBJ2-3; 11 nucleotides line up with TRBD1. Trimming at V came to 6 bases and at J to 5 bases, leaving 4 bases not matched to a gene. This CDR3 comprises 14 residues. The V gene's germline CDR1 is SNHLY and CDR2 FYNNEI. The CDR3 loop is CASSGQGAQDTQYF. The CDR3 nucleotides are TGTGCCAGCAGCGGACAGGGGGCGCAAGATACGCAGTATTTT.

The chain employs TRBV29-1 and TRBJ2-2, with TRBD1 identical over 10 bases. Germline-derived CDR1 and CDR2 are SQVTM and ANQGSEA. The CDR3 sequence is 14 residues long. J was trimmed by 6 bases and V by 6 bases; bases with no gene match: 7. The CDR3 is CSVGRDRGAGELFF. In DNA form, the CDR3 reads TGCAGCGTCGGGCGGGACAGGGGTGCCGGGGAGCTGTTTTTT.

The chain couples TRBV7-9 to TRBJ2-1; no firm D call. Germline CDR1 SEHNR, CDR2 FQNEAQ (reference sequence). Trimming stripped 5 bases from V and 5 bases from J, with 16 bases between. The CDR3 length is 15 residues. CDR3 coding DNA: TGTGCCAGCAGCCCAAAACTCCGGGTAAACAATGAGCAGTTCTTC. It codes for CASSPKLRVNNEQFF.

The chain uses TRBV15 and TRBJ2-7, with D perhaps matching TRBD1 (5 bases). CDR3 length: 14 amino acids. Trimming took off 0 bases at V and 2 bases at J, with 8 bases between the two ends. Germline CDR1 LNHNV, CDR2 YYDKDF (reference sequence). CDR3 region: CATSRDRTTYEQYF. DNA of the CDR3: TGTGCCACCAGCAGAGATAGGACAACCTACGAGCAGTACTTC.

This clone was observed a handful of times. V gene TRBV4-3 combines with J gene TRBJ2-1; 8 nucleotides line up with TRBD1. Germline V gene lookup returns CDR1 LGHNA and CDR2 YSLEER. V lost 5 bases, J lost 3 bases, and 6 bases stayed unmatched. The CDR3 runs to 15 residues. The CDR3 spells CASSATGESYNEQFF. DNA of the CDR3: TGCGCCAGCAGCGCGACAGGGGAAAGCTACAATGAGCAGTTCTTC.

The chain carries TRBV4-3 and TRBJ2-1, with D hard to call. The CDR3 has 16 residues. Deletions cut 4 bases from V and 7 bases from J, with 20 bases between. The germline CDR1 and CDR2 sequences are LGHNA and YSLEER. The chain's CDR3 is CASSPDLRGLTNEQFF. CDR3 nucleotide sequence: TGCGCCAGCAGCCCTGATTTGCGCGGCTTAACAAATGAGCAGTTCTTC.

This chain joins TRBV6-5 and TRBJ2-3, with 9 bases aligning to TRBD2. Trimming at V came to 6 bases and at J to 6 bases, leaving 7 bases not matched to a gene. Per germline, CDR1 MNHEY and CDR2 SVGAGI. The CDR3 has 14 amino acids. In DNA form, the CDR3 reads TGTGCCAGCAGATGGCGGGGGGGTGTGGATACGCAGTATTTT. Residues: CASRWRGGVDTQYF.

In this sample, this clone is medium-sized. CDR3 in amino acids: CASSYSMTDRHYGYTF. The DNA for the CDR3 is TGTGCCAGCAGTTACTCGATGACAGATCGGCACTATGGCTACACCTTC. The V gene is TRBV6-5, the J gene TRBJ1-2; tentatively, D is TRBD1 (5 bases). This CDR3 comprises 16 residues. V lost 0 bases and J lost 3, with 14 bases in between. CDR1 is MNHEY and CDR2 is SVGAGI in the germline V gene.

The chain joins TRBV28 to TRBJ1-5; 7 bases are a match to TRBD1. CDR3 size: 15 residues. Trimming removed 6 bases from V and 3 bases from J; junction bases left unmatched: 8. Germline V lookup: CDR1 MDHEN, CDR2 SYDVKM. CDR3 bases: TGTGCCAGCAGAGAAGAGGACAGGCACAATCAGCCCCAGCATTTT. Protein product: CASREEDRHNQPQHF.

V usage is TRBV9 and J usage is TRBJ2-1; 9 bases fit TRBD2. The CDR3 is 16 residues long. Looked up from germline, CDR1 is SGDLS and CDR2 is YYNGEE. Losses at the gene ends were 0 bases for V and 10 bases for J; bases not matched to a gene: 11. As DNA, the CDR3 is TGTGCCAGCAGCGTAGTGTCGCGGGGGGGCCGTGGGGAGCAGTTCTTC. Its translation is CASSVVSRGGRGEQFF.

This chain links TRBV6-5 with TRBJ1-1, with 10 nucleotides matching TRBD1. From germline, CDR1 is MNHEY and CDR2 SVGAGI. The CDR3 is 16 amino acids. The V gene end was trimmed by 2 bases and the J gene end by 10 bases; junction bases not matched to a gene: 13. CDR3 DNA: TGTGCCAGCAGTTACGCTAGGACAGGGGGGTTTGTGGGAGCTTTCTTT. Translation gives CASSYARTGGFVGAFF.

This clone occurred a few times. In DNA form, the CDR3 reads TGTGCCAGCTCACCCCGGGGTAGCGGGAGTTCCGGGGAGCTGTTTTTT. This codes for CASSPRGSGSSGELFF. The rearrangement links TRBV18 to TRBJ2-2, with TRBD2 identical over 9 bases. CDR1 is KGHSH and CDR2 is LQKENI in the germline V gene. CDR3 size: 16 residues. The J segment lost 6 bases and the V segment lost 3 bases, leaving 8 bases of the junction unmatched.

This clone came up a few times. The chain recombines TRBV27 with TRBJ2-3; D perhaps matches TRBD1 (5 bases). The CDR3 sequence is 16 residues long. CDR1 is MNHEY, CDR2 SMNVEV, per germline (reference sequence). Trimming shortened V by 2 bases and J by 0 bases, and 12 bases separated the two germline ends. CDR3: CASSLRAGFSTDTQYF. CDR3 nucleotide sequence: TGTGCCAGCAGTTTACGCGCAGGGTTTAGCACAGATACGCAGTATTTT.

A single count supports this clone. The chain joins TRBV5-1 to TRBJ1-2; D not resolved. With 2 bases removed from V and 6 bases from J, the gap between germline ends came to 11 bases. The CDR3 sequence is 13 residues long. Per the germline V gene, CDR1 is SGHRS and CDR2 is YFSETQ. CDR3 DNA: TGCGCCAGCAGCTTAGCAGAGGCTGATGGCTACACCTTC. This sequence encodes CASSLAEADGYTF.

This clone has more than one count but fewer than ten. This rearrangement joins TRBV6-1 to TRBJ1-1, with 8 bases aligning to TRBD1. V was clipped by 7 bases and J by 2 bases; unmatched bases: 6. Germline V CDR1 and CDR2: MNHNS, SASEGT. This CDR3 has 14 amino acids. CDR3 coding DNA: TGTGCCAGCAATGAGGACAGGGCAAACACTGAAGCTTTCTTT. Translated: CASNEDRANTEAFF.

The chain combines TRBV5-1 with TRBJ1-4; a weak D match, TRBD1 (6 bases). Germline V lookup: CDR1 SGHRS, CDR2 YFSETQ. Trimming left V 2 bases short and J 4 bases short, with 12 bases between. This CDR3 contains 15 residues. The CDR3, as DNA: TGCGCCAGCAGCTTAGGACAGCCCGGTAATGAAAAACTGTTTTTT. This encodes CASSLGQPGNEKLFF.

The CDR3 here is CASSYGSGGRETQYF. Written as DNA, the CDR3 is TGTGCCAGCAGTTATGGTAGCGGGGGGAGAGAGACCCAGTACTTC. This chain uses TRBV6-5 with TRBJ2-5, with 10 bases that match TRBD2. The length of the CDR3 is 15 residues. Germline CDR1 reads MNHEY; CDR2 reads SVGAGI. Losses at the gene ends were 3 bases for V and 4 bases for J; bases not matched to a gene: 5.

The chain combines TRBV19 with TRBJ2-7; possibly TRBD1 for D (6 bases). This CDR3 is 14 amino acids long. V was clipped by 3 bases and J by 1 base, with 10 bases between them. Germline CDR1 is LNHDA and CDR2 is SQIVND (reference sequence). This chain's CDR3 is CASSIRTESYEQYF. CDR3 coding DNA: TGTGCCAGTAGTATCCGGACAGAGTCCTACGAGCAGTACTTC.

J is TRBJ2-7 and V is TRBV5-6, with TRBD1 matching over 7 bases. This CDR3 has 15 residues. The trim removed 4 bases at V and 6 bases at J, leaving 13 bases unmatched. Germline V gene sequence: CDR1 SGHDT, CDR2 YYEEEE. This chain's CDR3 is CASSPGTATASEQYF. CDR3 coding DNA: TGTGCCAGCAGCCCCGGGACAGCCACGGCCTCCGAGCAGTACTTC.

The chain links TRBV5-4 to TRBJ2-1; TRBD2 matches at 8 bases. Germline values: CDR1 SGHNT, CDR2 YYREEE (reference sequence). V was pared by 4 bases and J by 0 bases, with 6 bases of the junction left unmatched. This CDR3 contains 16 residues. The CDR3 bases are TGTGCCAGCAGCCCACGCGGGGGGAGCTCCTACAATGAGCAGTTCTTC. Translated, it gives CASSPRGGSSYNEQFF.

The chain uses TRBV25-1 and TRBJ1-1; tentative D call: TRBD1 (6 bases). Germline loops: CDR1 MGHDK, CDR2 SYGVNS. The CDR3 is 15 amino acids. The germline V and J ends were trimmed by 1 base and 5 bases, with 14 bases remaining between them. The CDR3 is CASSEFGGHGTEAFF. In nucleotides, the CDR3 is TGTGCCAGCAGTGAATTCGGGGGGCACGGGACTGAAGCTTTCTTT.

This chain connects TRBV6-1 to TRBJ2-2; TRBD1 matches at 7 bases. Germline V gene lookup returns CDR1 MNHNS and CDR2 SASEGT. This CDR3 contains 15 residues. V gave up 4 bases and J gave up 0 bases; unmatched junction bases: 2. The CDR3 sequence is CASSGQGSNTGELFF. CDR3 nucleotide sequence: TGTGCCAGCAGTGGACAGGGTTCGAACACCGGGGAGCTGTTTTTT.

The rearrangement links TRBV7-2 to TRBJ2-7, with D perhaps TRBD1 (6 bases). Looked up from germline, CDR1 is SGHTA and CDR2 is FQGNSA. This CDR3 has 14 residues. V was pared by 5 bases and J by 4 bases, with 15 bases between. The CDR3 DNA reads TGTGCCAGCAGCCCCGGGACAAGTAATTACGAGCAGTACTTC. Translating it yields CASSPGTSNYEQYF.

V usage is TRBV4-3 and J usage is TRBJ2-3; TRBD2 aligns across 8 bases. V lost 2 bases to trimming and J lost 5 bases; unmatched junction nucleotides: 3. The CDR3 consists of 14 residues. Germline V gene data show CDR1 as LGHNA and CDR2 as YSLEER. The CDR3 DNA reads TGCGCCAGCAGCCAATTAGCGGGGCTAGATACGCAGTATTTT. Translating it yields CASSQLAGLDTQYF.

The chain joins TRBV5-1 to TRBJ2-3, with D unresolved. Deletions cut 3 bases from V and 0 bases from J, with 11 bases between. The CDR3 totals 15 residues. From germline, CDR1 is SGHRS and CDR2 YFSETQ. CDR3 nucleotides: TGCGCCAGCAGCTCAGACCGACATAGCACAGATACGCAGTATTTT. Translation gives CASSSDRHSTDTQYF.

This sequence joins TRBV29-1 and TRBJ2-5, with 12 bases matching TRBD2. Germline assignment: CDR1 SQVTM and CDR2 ANQGSEA. This CDR3 is built from 16 residues. V lost 6 bases to trimming and J lost 5 bases; unmatched junction nucleotides: 13. The CDR3 DNA is TGCAGCGTGGTAGGGCTAGCGGGGGGGCCAGGGGAGACCCAGTACTTC. This gives the protein CSVVGLAGGPGETQYF.

CDR3 residues: CATSKQTLQGNEKLFF. The DNA of the CDR3 is TGTGCCACCAGCAAGCAAACTTTACAGGGAAATGAAAAACTGTTTTTT. This chain links TRBV15 with TRBJ1-4; D is possibly TRBD1 (6 bases). The germline V gene encodes CDR1 LNHNV and CDR2 YYDKDF (reference sequence). V lost 4 bases, J lost 5 bases, and 17 bases lay in between. The CDR3 extends over 16 amino acids.

The V call is TRBV4-3, the J call TRBJ2-1, with D tentatively TRBD2 (5 bases). CDR1 is LGHNA, CDR2 YSLEER, per germline. V lost 0 bases, J lost 3 bases, and 15 bases lay in between. The CDR3 is 17 residues long. The DNA for the CDR3 is TGCGCCAGCAGCCAAGACAGTCAGCGGAGTTTCTACAATGAGCAGTTCTTC. Protein sequence: CASSQDSQRSFYNEQFF.

The chain joins TRBV29-1 to TRBJ2-2; TRBD2 aligns across 7 bases. The CDR3 has 15 amino acids. Losses at the gene ends were 1 base for V and 4 bases for J; bases not matched to a gene: 6. CDR1 and CDR2 from the germline V gene are SQVTM and ANQGSEA. CDR3 nucleotides: TGCAGCGTTGAAGTTTCGGGGGGACCCACCGGGGAGCTGTTTTTT. Its protein product is CSVEVSGGPTGELFF.

The genes are TRBV5-5 and TRBJ2-7, with 7 bases identical to TRBD1. The CDR3 is 13 residues long. J lost 2 bases, V lost 5 bases, and 4 bases had no gene match. Per germline, CDR1 SGHKS and CDR2 YYEKEE (reference sequence). CDR3 nucleotides: TGTGCCAGCAGGATGGGACAGACCTACGAGCAGTACTTC. It translates to CASRMGQTYEQYF.